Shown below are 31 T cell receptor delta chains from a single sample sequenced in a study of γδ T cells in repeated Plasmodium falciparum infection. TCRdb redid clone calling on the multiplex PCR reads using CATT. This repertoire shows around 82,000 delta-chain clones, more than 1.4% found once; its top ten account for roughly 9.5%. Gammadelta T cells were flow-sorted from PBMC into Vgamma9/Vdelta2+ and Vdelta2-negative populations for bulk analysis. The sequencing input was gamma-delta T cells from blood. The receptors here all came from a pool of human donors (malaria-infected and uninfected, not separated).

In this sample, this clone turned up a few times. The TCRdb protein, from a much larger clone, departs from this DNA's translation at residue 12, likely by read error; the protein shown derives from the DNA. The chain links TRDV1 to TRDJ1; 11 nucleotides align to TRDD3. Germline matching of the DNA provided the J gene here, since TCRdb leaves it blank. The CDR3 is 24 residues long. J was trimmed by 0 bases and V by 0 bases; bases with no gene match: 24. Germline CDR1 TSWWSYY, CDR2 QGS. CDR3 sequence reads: CALGELWVIPGAGGYRAYTDKLIF. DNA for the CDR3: TGTGCTCTTGGGGAACTTTGGGTAATCCCCGGTGCTGGGGGATACAGGGCGTACACCGATAAACTCATCTTT.

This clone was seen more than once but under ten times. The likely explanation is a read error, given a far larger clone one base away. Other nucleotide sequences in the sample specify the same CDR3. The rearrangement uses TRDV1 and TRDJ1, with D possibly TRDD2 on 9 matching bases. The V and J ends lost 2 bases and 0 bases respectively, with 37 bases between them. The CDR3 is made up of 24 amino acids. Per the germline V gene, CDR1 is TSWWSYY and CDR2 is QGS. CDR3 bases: TGTGCTCTTGGGGAATTTGGTCGCCTTCCTACTCCCTATACTGGGGGGCCTGACACCGATAAACTCATCTTT. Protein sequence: CALGEFGRLPTPYTGGPDTDKLIF.

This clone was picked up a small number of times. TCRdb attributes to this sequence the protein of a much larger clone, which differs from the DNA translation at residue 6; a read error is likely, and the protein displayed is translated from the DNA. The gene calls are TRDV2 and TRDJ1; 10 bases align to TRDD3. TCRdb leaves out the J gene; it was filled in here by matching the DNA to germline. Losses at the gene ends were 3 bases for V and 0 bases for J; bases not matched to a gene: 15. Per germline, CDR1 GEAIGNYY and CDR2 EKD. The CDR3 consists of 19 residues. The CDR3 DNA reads TGTGCCTGTGACTCCACAGGGGTCGTTACTGGGGGATACACCGATAAACTCATCTTT. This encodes CACDSTGVVTGGYTDKLIF.

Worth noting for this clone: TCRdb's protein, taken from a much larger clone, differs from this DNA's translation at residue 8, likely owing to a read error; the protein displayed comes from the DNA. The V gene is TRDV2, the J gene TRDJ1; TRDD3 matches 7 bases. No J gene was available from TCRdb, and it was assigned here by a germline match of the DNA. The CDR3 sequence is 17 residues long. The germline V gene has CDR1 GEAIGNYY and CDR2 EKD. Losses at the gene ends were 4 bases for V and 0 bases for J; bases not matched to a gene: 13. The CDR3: CACDLWGGRLYTDKLIF. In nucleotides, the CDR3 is TGTGCCTGTGATCTCTGGGGGGGCCGTCTGTACACCGATAAACTCATCTTT.

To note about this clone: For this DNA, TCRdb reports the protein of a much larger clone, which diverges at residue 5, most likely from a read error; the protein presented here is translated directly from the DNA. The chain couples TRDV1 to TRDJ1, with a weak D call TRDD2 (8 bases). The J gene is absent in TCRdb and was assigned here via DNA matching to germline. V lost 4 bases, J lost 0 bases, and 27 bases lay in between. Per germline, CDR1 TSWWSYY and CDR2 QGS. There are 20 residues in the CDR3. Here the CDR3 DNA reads TGTGCTCTTGGGGCTTCCTACGCTGATTACTGGGGTACCTACACCGATAAACTCATCTTT. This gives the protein CALGASYADYWGTYTDKLIF.

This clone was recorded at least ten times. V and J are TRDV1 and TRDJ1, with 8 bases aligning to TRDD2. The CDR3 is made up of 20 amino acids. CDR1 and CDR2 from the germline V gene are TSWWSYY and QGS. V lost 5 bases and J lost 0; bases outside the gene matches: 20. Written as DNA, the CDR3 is TGTGCTCTTGGGACCCGTCAGAGGGACCTTCCTATGGCGTACACCGATAAACTCATCTTT. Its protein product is CALGTRQRDLPMAYTDKLIF.

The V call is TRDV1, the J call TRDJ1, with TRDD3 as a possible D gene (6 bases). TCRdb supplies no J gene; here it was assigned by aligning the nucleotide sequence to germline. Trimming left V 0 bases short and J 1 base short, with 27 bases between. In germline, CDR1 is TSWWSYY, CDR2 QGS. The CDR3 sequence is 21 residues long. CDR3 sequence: CALGELVPLGSSSQCTDKLIF. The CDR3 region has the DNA TGTGCTCTTGGGGAACTAGTACCTCTGGGGTCCTCCAGTCAATGCACCGATAAACTCATCTTT.

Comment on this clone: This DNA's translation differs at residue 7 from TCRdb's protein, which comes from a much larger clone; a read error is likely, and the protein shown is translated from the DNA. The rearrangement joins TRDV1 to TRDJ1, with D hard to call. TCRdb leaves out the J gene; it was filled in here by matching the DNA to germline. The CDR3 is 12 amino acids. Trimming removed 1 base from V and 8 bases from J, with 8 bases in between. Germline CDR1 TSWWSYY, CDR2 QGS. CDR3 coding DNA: TGTGCTCTTGGGGAACGGGACCACAAACTCATCTTT. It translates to CALGERDHKLIF.

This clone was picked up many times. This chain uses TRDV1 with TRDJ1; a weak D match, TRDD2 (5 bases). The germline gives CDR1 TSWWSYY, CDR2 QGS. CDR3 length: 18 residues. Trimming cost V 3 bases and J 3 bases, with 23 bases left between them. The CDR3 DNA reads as TGTGCTCTTGGGGATCGATCGGCTTCCCGATTAAGCGCCGATAAACTCATCTTT. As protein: CALGDRSASRLSADKLIF.

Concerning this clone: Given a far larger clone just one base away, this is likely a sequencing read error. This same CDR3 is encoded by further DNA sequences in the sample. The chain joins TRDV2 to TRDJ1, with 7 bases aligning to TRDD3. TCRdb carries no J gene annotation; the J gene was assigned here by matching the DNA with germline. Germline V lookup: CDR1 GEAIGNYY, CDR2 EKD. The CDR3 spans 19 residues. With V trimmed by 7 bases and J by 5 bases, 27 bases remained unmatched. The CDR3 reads CACGYRARGMDVDKDKLIF. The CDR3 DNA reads TGTGCCTGCGGATACCGGGCTCGGGGGATGGACGTCGATAAGGATAAACTCATCTTT.

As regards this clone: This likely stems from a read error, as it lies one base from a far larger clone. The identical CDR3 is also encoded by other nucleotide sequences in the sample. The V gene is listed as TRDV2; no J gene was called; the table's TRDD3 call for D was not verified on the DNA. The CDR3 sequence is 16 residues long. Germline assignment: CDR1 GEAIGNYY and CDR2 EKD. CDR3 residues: CACVWLGDPHTDKLIF. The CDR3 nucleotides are TGTGCCTGTGTTTGGCTGGGGGACCCTCACACCGATAAGCTCATCTTT.

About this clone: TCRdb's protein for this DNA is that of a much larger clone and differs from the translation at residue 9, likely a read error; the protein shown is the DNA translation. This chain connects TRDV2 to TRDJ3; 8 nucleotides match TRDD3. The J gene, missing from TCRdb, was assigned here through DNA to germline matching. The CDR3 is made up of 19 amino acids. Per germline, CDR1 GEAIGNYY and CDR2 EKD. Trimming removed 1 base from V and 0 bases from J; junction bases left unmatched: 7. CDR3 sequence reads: CACDTGGFESSWDTRQMFF. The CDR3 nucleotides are TGTGCCTGTGACACTGGGGGATTCGAGAGCTCCTGGGACACCCGACAGATGTTTTTC.

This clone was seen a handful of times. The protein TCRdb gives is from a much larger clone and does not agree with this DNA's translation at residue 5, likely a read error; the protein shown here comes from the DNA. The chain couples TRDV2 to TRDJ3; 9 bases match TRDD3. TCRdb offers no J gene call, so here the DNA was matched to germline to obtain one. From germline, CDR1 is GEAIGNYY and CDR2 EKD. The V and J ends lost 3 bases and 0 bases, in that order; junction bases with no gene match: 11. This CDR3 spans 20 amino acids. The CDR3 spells CACDALYTGGHSWDTRQMFF. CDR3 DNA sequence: TGTGCCTGTGACGCCCTTTACACTGGGGGACACTCCTGGGACACCCGACAGATGTTTTTC.

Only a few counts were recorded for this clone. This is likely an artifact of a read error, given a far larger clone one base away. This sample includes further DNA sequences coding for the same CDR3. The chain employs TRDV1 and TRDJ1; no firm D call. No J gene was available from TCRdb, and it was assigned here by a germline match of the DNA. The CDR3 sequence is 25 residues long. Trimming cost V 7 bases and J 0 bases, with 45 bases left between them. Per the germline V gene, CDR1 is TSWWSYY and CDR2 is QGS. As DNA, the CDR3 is TGTGCTCTTGAGTCCCCGAGGCGACCTCTTCTGAAGACAAACCGACTTACTGTGTACACCGATAAACTCATCTTT. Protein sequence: CALESPRRPLLKTNRLTVYTDKLIF.

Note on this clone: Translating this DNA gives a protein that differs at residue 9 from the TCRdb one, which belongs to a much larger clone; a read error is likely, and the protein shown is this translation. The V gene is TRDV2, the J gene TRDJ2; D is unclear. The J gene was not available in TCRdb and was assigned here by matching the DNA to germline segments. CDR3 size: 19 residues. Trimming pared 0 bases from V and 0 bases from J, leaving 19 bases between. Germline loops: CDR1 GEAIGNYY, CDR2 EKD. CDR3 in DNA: TGTGCCTGTGACACCAGATTTTGGAGGCTACCCGCTTTGACAGCACAACTCTTCTTT. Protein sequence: CACDTRFWRLPALTAQLFF.

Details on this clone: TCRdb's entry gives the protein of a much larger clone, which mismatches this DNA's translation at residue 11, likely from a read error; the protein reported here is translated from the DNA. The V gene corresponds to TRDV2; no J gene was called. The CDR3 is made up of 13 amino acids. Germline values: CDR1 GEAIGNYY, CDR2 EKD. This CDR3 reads CACDTAEGDKPIF. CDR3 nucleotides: TGTGCCTGTGACACCGCCGAGGGCGATAAACCCATCTTT.

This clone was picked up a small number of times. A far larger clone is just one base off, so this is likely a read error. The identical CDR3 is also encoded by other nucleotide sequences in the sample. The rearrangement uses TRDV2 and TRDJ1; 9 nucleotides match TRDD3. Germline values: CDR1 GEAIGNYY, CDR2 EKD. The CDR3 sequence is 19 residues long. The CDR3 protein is CACDTGLRWGILHTDKLIF. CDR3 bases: TGCGCCTGTGACACCGGCCTTCGCTGGGGGATCCTTCACACCGATAAACTCATCTTT.

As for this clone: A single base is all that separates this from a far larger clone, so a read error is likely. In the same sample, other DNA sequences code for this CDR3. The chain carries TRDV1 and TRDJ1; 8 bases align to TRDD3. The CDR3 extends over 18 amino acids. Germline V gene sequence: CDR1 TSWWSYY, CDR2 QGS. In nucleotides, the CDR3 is TGTGCCCTTGGGGAACTCGGTGGGCACGGGATACGGGCCGATAAACTCATCTTT. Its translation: CALGELGGHGIRADKLIF.

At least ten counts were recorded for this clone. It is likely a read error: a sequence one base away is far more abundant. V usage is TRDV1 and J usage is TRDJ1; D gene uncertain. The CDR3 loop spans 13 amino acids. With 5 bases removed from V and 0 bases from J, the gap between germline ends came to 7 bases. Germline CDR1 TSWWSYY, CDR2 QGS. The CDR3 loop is CALGPRDTDKLIF. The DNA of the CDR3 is TGTGCTCTTGGGCCGCGGGACACCGATAAACTCATCTTT.

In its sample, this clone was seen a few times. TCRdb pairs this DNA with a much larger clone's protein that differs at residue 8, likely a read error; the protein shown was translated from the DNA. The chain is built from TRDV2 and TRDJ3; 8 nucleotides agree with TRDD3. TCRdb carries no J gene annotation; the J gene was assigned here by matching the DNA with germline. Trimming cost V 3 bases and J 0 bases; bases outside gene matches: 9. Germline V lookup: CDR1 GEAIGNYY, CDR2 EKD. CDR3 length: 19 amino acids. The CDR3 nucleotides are TGTGCCTGTGACCTACTGGGGGTCGAGGGCTCCTGGGACACCCGACAGATGTTTTTC. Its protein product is CACDLLGVEGSWDTRQMFF.

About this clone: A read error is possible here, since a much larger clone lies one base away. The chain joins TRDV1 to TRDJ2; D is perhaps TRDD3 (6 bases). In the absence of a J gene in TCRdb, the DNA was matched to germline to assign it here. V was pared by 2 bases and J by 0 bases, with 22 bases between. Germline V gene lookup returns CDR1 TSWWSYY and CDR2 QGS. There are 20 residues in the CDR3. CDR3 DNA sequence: TGTGCTCTTGGGGAAGGATTGTCTGCTGGGGACGTAGCTTTGACAGCACAACTCTTCTTT. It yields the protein CALGEGLSAGDVALTAQLFF.

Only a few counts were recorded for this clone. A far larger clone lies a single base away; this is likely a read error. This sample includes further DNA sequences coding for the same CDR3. The CDR3 sequence is CALGELRPARPLYTDKLIF. CDR3 in DNA: TGTGCTCTTGGGGAACTAAGACCAGCCCGACCCTTGTACACCGATAAACTCATCTTC. The V gene call is TRDV1, and the J gene call is absent; the table's D call, TRDD3, has no DNA check behind it. The CDR3 has 19 amino acids. In germline, CDR1 is TSWWSYY, CDR2 QGS.

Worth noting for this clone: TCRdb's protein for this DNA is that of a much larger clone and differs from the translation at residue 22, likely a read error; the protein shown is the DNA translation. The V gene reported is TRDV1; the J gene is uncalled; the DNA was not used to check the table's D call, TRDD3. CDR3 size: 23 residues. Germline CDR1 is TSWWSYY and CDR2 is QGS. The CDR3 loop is CALGELKIFLLTPGIMYTDKLTF. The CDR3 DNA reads TGTGCTCTTGGGGAACTCAAAATCTTCCTACTGACCCCGGGGATCATGTACACCGATAAACTCACCTTT.

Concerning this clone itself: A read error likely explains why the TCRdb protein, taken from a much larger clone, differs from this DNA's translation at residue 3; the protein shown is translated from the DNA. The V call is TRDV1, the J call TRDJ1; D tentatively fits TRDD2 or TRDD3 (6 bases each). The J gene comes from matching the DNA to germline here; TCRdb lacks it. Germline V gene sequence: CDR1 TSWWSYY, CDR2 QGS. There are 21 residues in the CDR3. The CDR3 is CAPGKGSYGGVRLGYTDKLIF. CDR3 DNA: TGTGCTCCTGGGAAAGGCTCCTACGGGGGAGTACGATTAGGGTACACCGATAAACTCATCTTT.

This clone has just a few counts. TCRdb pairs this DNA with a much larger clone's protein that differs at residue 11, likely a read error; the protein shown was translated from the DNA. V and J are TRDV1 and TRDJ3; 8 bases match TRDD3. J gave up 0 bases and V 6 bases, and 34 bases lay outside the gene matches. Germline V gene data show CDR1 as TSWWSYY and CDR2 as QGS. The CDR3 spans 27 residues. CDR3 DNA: TGTGCTCTTGGAAGGGCTCCTTTTAATTTCTTGGGGATACACGACAGTCACTCCTCCTGGGACACCCGACAGATGTTTTTC. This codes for CALGRAPFNFLGIHDSHSSWDTRQMFF.

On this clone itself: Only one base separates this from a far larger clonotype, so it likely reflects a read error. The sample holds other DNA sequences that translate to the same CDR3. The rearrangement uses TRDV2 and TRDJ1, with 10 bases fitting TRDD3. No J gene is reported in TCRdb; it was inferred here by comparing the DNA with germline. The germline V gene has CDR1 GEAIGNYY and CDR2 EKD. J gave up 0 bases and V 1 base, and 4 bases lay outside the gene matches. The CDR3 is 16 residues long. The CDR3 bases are TGTGCCTGTGACACGCTGCTGGGGGATAACACCGATAAACTCATCTTT. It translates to CACDTLLGDNTDKLIF.

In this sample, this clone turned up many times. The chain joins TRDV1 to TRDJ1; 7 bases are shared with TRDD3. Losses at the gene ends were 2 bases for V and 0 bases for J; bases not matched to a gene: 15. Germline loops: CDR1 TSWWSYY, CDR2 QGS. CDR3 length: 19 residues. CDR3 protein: CALGETSTEPGDHTDKLIF. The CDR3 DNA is TGTGCTCTTGGGGAAACTTCTACTGAGCCGGGGGATCACACCGATAAACTCATCTTT.

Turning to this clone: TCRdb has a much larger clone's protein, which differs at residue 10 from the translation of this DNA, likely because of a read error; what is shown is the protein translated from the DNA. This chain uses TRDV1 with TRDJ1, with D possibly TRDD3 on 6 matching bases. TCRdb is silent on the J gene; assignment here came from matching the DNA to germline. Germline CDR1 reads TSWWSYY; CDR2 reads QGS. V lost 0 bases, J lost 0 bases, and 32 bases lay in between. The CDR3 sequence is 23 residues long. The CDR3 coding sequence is TGTGCTCTTGGGGAACTTCCATTACTTTTGAACCCTTGGGGATCCCATTACACCGATAAACTCATCTTT. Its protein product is CALGELPLLLNPWGSHYTDKLIF.

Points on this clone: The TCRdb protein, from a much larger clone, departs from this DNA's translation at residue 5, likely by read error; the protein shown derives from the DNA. CDR3: CACDRYWGIRSWDTRQMFF. Here the CDR3 DNA reads TGTGCCTGTGACAGGTACTGGGGGATACGCTCCTGGGACACCCGACAGATGTTTTTC. V is TRDV2 and J is TRDJ3, with 13 nucleotides matching TRDD3. As TCRdb names no J gene, one was assigned here on the basis of a DNA match to germline. The CDR3 is 19 amino acids. The germline CDR1 and CDR2 sequences are GEAIGNYY and EKD. V was pared by 2 bases and J by 0 bases, with 3 bases of the junction left unmatched.

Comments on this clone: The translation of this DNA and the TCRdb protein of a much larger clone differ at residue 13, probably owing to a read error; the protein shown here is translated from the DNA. DNA of the CDR3: TGTGCTCTTGGGGAACTAACGTCCTTACCCTGGGGGGCCCTCTCGTACACCAATAAACTCATATTT. This gives the protein CALGELTSLPWGALSYTNKLIF. The V segment is TRDV1, and no J call was made; TRDD3, the D gene given by the table, was not confirmed from the DNA. Germline lookup yields CDR1 TSWWSYY and CDR2 QGS. The CDR3 loop spans 22 amino acids.

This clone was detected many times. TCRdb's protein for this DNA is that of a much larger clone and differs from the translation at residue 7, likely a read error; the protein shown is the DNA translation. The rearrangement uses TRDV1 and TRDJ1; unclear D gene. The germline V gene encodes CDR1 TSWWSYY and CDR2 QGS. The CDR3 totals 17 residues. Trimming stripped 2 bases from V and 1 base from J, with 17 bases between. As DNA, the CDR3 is TGTGCTCTTGGGGAAGAACCGGGGCTTAGGGCCACCGATAAACTCATCTTT. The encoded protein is CALGEEPGLRATDKLIF.